Listed below are T cell receptor beta chains from one sample, sequenced in a study of blood T cell repertoires in COVID-19. Method: immunoSEQ multiplex PCR; TCRdb's copy keeps in-frame clones and lacks some. The repertoire has around 250,000 clones, over 75% of them found once; the top ten carry 10%. Sequencing was carried out using peripheral blood. These receptors all come from an older woman with COVID-19, enrolled during active disease. Both conserved end residues are part of each CDR3. Each record gives: clone size, V gene, D gene, J gene, CDR3 DNA, CDR3 protein. The D gene is left open where the match is weak. Not all rows give a size; the values are once, few, many and, for expanded clones, a class.

.	TRBV7-3	.	TRBJ2-5	TGTGCCAGCAGCTTAAGTCCACAGGAGACCCAGTACTTC	CASSLSPQETQYF
once	TRBV7-2	TRBD1	TRBJ1-3	TGTGCCAGCAGCTTAAACCCGACAGGGATCGGAAACACCATATATTTT	CASSLNPTGIGNTIYF
.	TRBV30	TRBD1	TRBJ2-7	TGTGCCTGGAGCCCGGGACAGTCCTACGAGCAGTACTTC	CAWSPGQSYEQYF
.	TRBV28	.	TRBJ1-5	TGTGCCAGCAAATCGTTTATTGAGCCCCAGCATTTT	CASKSFIEPQHF
.	TRBV6-1	.	TRBJ2-6	TGTGCCAGCAGTGAAGCACCAGGGGTCGGGGCCAACGTCCTGACTTTC	CASSEAPGVGANVLTF
.	TRBV10-3	.	TRBJ1-4	TGTGCCATCAGTGGGAGGAATGGGGAAAAACTGTTTTTT	CAISGRNGEKLFF
.	TRBV25-1	.	TRBJ1-4	TGTGCCAGCAGCCCCCCGAGCGGGGTTGATGAAAAACTGTTTTTT	CASSPPSGVDEKLFF
.	TRBV6-2/TRBV6-3	.	TRBJ2-7	TGTGCCAGCAGTTCCTTTCAGGGGACGTTCGAGCAGTACTTC	CASSSFQGTFEQYF
.	TRBV5-5	TRBD1	TRBJ2-5	TGTGCCAGCAGCAAACAGGGGATTCTTTTTGAGACCCAGTACTTC	CASSKQGILFETQYF
.	TRBV5-6	TRBD1	TRBJ1-2	TGTGCCAGCAGCGGGACAGGGGGAAACTATGGCTACACCTTC	CASSGTGGNYGYTF
.	TRBV6-6	TRBD1	TRBJ1-2	TGTGCCAGCAGTTATCGCCCGGGACAGGATGGCTACACCTTC	CASSYRPGQDGYTF
.	TRBV15	TRBD2	TRBJ2-1	TGTGCCACCAGCATTAACCCTAGCGGGAGTTTCGACAATGAGCAGTTCTTC	CATSINPSGSFDNEQFF
.	TRBV30	TRBD2	TRBJ2-7	TGTGCCTGGTCCACCGGGACTAGCGGGTACGAGCAGTACTTC	CAWSTGTSGYEQYF
.	TRBV24-1	.	TRBJ2-2	TGTGCCACCAGTGATAGAGGCTCCGGGGAGCTGTTTTTT	CATSDRGSGELFF
.	TRBV18	.	TRBJ1-5	TGTGCCAGCTCACCAGCTTCGGGACTCCGGGGGGCCCAGCATTTT	CASSPASGLRGAQHF
.	TRBV11-3	TRBD1	TRBJ2-2	TGTGCCAGCAGCTCCCGAAACAGGGGATCCTACACCGGGGAGCTGTTTTTT	CASSSRNRGSYTGELFF
.	TRBV7-3	TRBD2	TRBJ2-5	TGTGCCAGCAGCTTAAGTGGGCGGGAGTATGGGGAGACCCAGTACTTC	CASSLSGREYGETQYF
.	TRBV10-3	TRBD2	TRBJ2-1	TGTGCCATCAGTGCTAGCGGGGCCCCCTACAATGAGCAGTTCTTC	CAISASGAPYNEQFF
once	TRBV5-1	TRBD2	TRBJ2-1	TGCGCCAGCAAGGGCCACAGCGGGAGTCAGGAAAATGAGCAGTTCTTC	CASKGHSGSQENEQFF
.	TRBV30	.	TRBJ2-3	TGTGCCTGGAGCACAGGGAATACGCAGTATTTT	CAWSTGNTQYF
.	TRBV19	TRBD2	TRBJ2-1	TGTGCCAGTAGCAAACTAGCGGGACCATACAATGAGCAGTTCTTC	CASSKLAGPYNEQFF
.	TRBV11-2	.	TRBJ1-2	TGTGCCAGCAGCCTGGGACTGGAGTATGGCTACACCTTC	CASSLGLEYGYTF